The 5 T cell receptor beta chains given below trace back to one sample, sequenced in a study of T cells of healthy individuals. TCRdb passed the 5' RACE reads through MiXCR, listing each CDR3 protein once. The sample holds about 60,000 distinct CDR3 sequences, 15% to 20% seen once. The receptors stem from a human donor in good health.

This rearrangement joins TRBV27 to TRBJ1-1; D may be TRBD1 (6 bases). The V gene lost 3 bases and the J gene lost 4 bases, with 12 bases spanning the gap. The CDR3 consists of 14 residues. Germline CDR1 is MNHEY and CDR2 is SMNVEV (reference sequence). The CDR3 loop is CASSFLDRGTEAFF. The CDR3 nucleotides read TGTGCCAGCAGTTTTTTGGACAGAGGCACTGAAGCTTTCTTT.

This chain uses TRBV28 with TRBJ1-1; maybe TRBD1 (6 bases). CDR1 and CDR2 from the germline V gene are MDHEN and SYDVKM. The CDR3 sequence is 12 residues long. V gave up 6 bases and J gave up 3 bases, with 8 bases separating them. The CDR3 loop is CASRGGDTEAFF. The CDR3 DNA sequence: TGTGCCAGCAGAGGGGGGGACACTGAAGCTTTCTTT.

The V gene is TRBV7-2, the J gene TRBJ2-1, with 9 bases matching TRBD2. Germline lookup yields CDR1 SGHTA and CDR2 FQGNSA. This CDR3 comprises 16 residues. J gave up 4 bases and V 1 base, and 5 bases lay outside the gene matches. CDR3: CASSLGYSGGYNEQFF. DNA for the CDR3: TGTGCCAGCAGCTTAGGGTATAGCGGGGGTTACAATGAGCAGTTCTTC.

The rearrangement uses TRBV7-9 and TRBJ1-4; D remains ambiguous. Germline assignment: CDR1 SEHNR and CDR2 FQNEAQ (reference sequence). V shed 6 bases and J shed 7 bases, with 18 bases lying between them. The CDR3 spans 15 residues. The CDR3 nucleotides read TGTGCCAGCAGTTTCCGCCGAAGGGCTGCTGAAAAACTGTTTTTT. Translated, it gives CASSFRRRAAEKLFF.

The J gene is TRBJ1-2, the V gene TRBV27, with D tentatively TRBD1 (6 bases). The CDR3 sequence is 12 residues long. V was cut by 3 bases and J by 8 bases, with 10 bases left in between. Germline V gives CDR1 MNHEY, CDR2 SMNVEV (reference sequence). The CDR3 is CASSFGGRGYTF. CDR3 sequence (DNA): TGTGCCAGCAGTTTTGGGGGGCGAGGCTACACCTTC.